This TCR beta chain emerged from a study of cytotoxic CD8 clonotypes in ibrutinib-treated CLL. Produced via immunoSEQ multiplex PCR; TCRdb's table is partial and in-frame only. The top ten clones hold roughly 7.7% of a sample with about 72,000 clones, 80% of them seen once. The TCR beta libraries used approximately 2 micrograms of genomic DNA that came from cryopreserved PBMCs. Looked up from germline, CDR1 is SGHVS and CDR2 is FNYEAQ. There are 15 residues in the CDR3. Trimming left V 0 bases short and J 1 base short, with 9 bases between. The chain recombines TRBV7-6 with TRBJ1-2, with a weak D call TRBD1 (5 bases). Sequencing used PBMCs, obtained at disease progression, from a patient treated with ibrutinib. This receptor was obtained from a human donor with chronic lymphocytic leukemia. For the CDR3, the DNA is TGTGCCAGCAGCTTAGCGCGTGACAGTAACTATGGCTACACCTTC. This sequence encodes CASSLARDSNYGYTF.